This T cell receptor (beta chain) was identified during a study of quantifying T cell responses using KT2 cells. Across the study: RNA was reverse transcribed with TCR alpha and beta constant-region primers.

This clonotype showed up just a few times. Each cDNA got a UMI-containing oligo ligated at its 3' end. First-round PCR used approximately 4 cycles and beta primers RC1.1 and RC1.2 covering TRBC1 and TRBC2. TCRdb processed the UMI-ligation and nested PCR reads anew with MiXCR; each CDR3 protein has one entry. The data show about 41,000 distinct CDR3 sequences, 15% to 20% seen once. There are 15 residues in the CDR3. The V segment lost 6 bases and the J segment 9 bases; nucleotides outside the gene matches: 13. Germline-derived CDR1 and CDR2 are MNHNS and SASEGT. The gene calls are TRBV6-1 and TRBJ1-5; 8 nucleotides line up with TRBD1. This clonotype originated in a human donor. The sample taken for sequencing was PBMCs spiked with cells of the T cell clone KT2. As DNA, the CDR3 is TGTGCCAGCAGAGCCGGGACAGGAGGTTTTGGGCCCCAGCATTTT. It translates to CASRAGTGGFGPQHF.